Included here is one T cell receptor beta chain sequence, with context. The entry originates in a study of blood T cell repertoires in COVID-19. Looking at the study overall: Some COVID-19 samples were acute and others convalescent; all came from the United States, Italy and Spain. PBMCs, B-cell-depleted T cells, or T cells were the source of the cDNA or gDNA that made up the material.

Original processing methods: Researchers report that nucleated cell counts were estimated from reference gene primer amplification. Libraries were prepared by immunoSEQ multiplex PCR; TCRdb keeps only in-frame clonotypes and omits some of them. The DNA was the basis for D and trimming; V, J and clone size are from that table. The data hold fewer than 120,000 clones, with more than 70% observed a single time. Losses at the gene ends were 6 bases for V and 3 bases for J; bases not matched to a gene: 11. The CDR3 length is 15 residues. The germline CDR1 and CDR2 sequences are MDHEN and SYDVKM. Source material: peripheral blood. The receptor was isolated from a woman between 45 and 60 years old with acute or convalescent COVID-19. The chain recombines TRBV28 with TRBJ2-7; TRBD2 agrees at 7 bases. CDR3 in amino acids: CASSSLGEGRYEQYF. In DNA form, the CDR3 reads TGTGCCAGCAGCTCTCTGGGGGAGGGCCGCTACGAGCAGTACTTC.